The clone carrying this T cell receptor beta chain was counted ten times or more. Antigen unknown. Template material for amplifying TCR beta CDR3 regions consisted of RNA transcripts. The HTBI primer set was used in a first-round RT-PCR of the TCR CDR3. Each CDR3 protein gets one entry after TCRdb re-called the multiplex PCR reads with MiXCR. The table records around 580,000 distinct CDR3 sequences, around 15% of them present only once. These data belong to a study of T cells in Graves' hyperthyroidism and ophthalmopathy. On the study more broadly: It was at initial diagnosis, before any treatment, that peripheral blood was collected.

General study points: In the blood, most expanded thyroid clonotypes above 0.001 appeared as well.

Patients were aged 18 to 65, had disease duration under 2 months, and had newly diagnosed hyperthyroidism. It was around 10 ml of fresh peripheral blood that supplied the PBMCs. Trimming shortened V by 4 bases and J by 2 bases, and 13 bases separated the two germline ends. The germline CDR1 and CDR2 sequences are SGHRS and YFSETQ. The CDR3 is made up of 14 amino acids. The chain combines TRBV5-1 with TRBJ2-7; the D is unclear. This clonotype was obtained from a woman aged 18 to 35 with Graves' hyperthyroidism. Sequencing input: blood. The CDR3 sequence is CASSPLAVAYEQYF. The CDR3 nucleotides are TGCGCCAGCAGCCCCCTGGCAGTTGCCTACGAGCAGTACTTC.